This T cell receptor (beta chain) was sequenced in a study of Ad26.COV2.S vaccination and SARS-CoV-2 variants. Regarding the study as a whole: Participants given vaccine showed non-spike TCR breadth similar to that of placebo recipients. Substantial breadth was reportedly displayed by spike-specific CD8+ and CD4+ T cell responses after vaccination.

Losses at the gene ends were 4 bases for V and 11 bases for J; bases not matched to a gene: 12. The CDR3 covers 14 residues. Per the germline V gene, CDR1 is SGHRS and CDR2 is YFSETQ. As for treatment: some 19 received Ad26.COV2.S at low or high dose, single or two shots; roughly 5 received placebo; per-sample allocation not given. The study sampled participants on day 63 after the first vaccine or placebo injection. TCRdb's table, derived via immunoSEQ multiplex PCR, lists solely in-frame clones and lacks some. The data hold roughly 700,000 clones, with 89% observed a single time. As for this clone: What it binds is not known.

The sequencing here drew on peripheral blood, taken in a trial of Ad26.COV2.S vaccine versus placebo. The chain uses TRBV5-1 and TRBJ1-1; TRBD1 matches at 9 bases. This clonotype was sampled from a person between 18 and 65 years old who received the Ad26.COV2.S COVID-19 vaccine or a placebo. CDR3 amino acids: CASSPGTGSLGAFF. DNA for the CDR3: TGCGCCAGCAGCCCTGGGACAGGGTCACTGGGGGCTTTCTTT.